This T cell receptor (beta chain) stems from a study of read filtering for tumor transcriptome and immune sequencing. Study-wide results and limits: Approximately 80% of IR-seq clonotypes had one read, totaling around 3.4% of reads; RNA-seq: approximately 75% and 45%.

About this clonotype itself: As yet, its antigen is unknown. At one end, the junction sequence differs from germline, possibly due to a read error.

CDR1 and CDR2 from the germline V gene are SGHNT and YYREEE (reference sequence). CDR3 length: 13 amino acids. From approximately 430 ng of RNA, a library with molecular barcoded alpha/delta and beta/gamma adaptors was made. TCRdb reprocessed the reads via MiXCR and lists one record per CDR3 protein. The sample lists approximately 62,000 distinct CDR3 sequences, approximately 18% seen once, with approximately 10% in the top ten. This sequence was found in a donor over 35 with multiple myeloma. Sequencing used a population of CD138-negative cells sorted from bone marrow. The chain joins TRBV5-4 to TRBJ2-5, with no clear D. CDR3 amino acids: CASSLVPKETRYF. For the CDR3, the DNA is TGTGCCAGCAGCTTGGTACCGAAAGAGACCCGGTACTTC.